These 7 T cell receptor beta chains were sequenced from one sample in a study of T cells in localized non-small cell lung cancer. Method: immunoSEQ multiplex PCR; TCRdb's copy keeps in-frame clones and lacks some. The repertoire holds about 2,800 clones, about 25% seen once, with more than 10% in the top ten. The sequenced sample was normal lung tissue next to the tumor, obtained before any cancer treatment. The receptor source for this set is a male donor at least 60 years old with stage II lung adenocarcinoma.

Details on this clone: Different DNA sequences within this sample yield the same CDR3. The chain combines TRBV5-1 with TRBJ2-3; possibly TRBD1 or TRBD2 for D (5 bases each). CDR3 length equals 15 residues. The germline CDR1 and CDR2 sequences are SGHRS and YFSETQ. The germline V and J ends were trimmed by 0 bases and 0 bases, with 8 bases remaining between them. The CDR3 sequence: CASSLVGDSTDTQYF. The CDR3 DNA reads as TGCGCCAGCAGCTTGGTGGGGGACAGCACAGATACGCAGTATTTT.

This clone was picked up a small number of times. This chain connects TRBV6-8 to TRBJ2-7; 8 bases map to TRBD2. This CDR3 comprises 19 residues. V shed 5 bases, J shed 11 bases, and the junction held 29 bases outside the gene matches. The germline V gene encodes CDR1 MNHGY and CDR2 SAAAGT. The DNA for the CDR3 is TGTGCCAGCAGTGGGCATGCGGGACTAGGGAACAAACAAAGCCCCTGGAAGTACTTC. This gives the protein CASSGHAGLGNKQSPWKYF.

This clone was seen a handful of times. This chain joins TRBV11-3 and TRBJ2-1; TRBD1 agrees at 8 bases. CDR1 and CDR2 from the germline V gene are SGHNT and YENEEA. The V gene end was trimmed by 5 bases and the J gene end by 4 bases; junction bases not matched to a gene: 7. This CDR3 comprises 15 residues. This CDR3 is CASSPDTGGYNEQFF. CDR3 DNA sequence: TGTGCCAGCAGCCCCGATACAGGGGGTTACAATGAGCAGTTCTTC.

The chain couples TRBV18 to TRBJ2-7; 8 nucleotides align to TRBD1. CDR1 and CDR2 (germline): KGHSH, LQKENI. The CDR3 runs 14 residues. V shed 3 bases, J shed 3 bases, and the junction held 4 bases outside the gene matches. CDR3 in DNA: TGTGCCAGCTCACCCGCAGGGGGCAACTACGAGCAGTACTTC. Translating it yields CASSPAGGNYEQYF.

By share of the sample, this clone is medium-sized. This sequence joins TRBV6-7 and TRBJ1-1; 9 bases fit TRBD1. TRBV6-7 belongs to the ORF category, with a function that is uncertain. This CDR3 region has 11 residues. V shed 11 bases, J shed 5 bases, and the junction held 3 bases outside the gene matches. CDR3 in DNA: TGTGCCCTAGGACAGGGGACTGAAGCTTTCTTT. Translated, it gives CALGQGTEAFF.

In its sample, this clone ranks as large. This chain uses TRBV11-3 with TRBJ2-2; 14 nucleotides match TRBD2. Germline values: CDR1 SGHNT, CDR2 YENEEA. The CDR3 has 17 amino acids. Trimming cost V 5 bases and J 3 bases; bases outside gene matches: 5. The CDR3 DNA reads TGTGCCAGCAGCCTCGGACTAGCGGGAGGTTACACCGGGGAGCTGTTTTTT. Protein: CASSLGLAGGYTGELFF.

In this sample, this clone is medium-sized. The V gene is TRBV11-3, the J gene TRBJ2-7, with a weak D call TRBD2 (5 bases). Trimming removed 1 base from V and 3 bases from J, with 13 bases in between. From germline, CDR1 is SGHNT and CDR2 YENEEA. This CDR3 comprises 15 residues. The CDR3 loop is CASSLVSGGHYEQYF. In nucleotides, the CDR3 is TGTGCCAGCAGCTTAGTCTCCGGAGGCCACTACGAGCAGTACTTC.